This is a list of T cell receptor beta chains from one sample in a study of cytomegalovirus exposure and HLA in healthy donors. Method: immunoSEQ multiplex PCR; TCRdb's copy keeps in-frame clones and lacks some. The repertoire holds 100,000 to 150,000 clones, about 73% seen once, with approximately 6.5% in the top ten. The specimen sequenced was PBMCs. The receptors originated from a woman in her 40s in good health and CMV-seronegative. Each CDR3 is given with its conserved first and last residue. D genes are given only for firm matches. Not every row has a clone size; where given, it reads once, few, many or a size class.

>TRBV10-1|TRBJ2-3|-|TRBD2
TGCGCCAGCAGTGAAGGACTAGCTCGCACAGATACGCAGTATTTT
CASSEGLARTDTQYF
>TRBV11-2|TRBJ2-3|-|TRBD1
TGTGCCAGCTCGGAACAGGGGGCTGGAGATACGCAGTATTTT
CASSEQGAGDTQYF
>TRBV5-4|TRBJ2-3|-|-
TGTGCCAGCAGCTTGAATTTGGGGGCTTCGGATACGCAGTATTTT
CASSLNLGASDTQYF
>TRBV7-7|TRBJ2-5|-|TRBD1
TGTGCTAGCAGCGCCGGGACAGGGGCGGAGACCCAGTACTTC
CASSAGTGAETQYF
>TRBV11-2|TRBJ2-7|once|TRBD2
TGTGCCAGCAGCTTAGCGGGGACTAGCTCGTACGAGCAGTACTTC
CASSLAGTSSYEQYF
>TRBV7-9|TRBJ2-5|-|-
TGTTCCAGCAGCCCCCGTTTGTCCGGGAAAGAGACCCAGTACTTC
CSSSPRLSGKETQYF
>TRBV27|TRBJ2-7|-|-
TGTGCCAGCAGTTTTAGGTCTAGCCACGAGCAGTACTTC
CASSFRSSHEQYF
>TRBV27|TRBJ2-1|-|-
TGTGCCAGCAGTTTAAAGAGGGCCTACAATGAGCAGTTCTTC
CASSLKRAYNEQFF
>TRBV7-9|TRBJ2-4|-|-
TGTGCCAGCACGGAGGACGGCAGTCAGTACTTC
CASTEDGSQYF
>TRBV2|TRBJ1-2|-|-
TGTGCCAGCAGTGAGGACCGGAGGAACTATGGCTACACCTTC
CASSEDRRNYGYTF
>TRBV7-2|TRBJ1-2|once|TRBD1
TGTGCCAGCAGCTTAGCGGGGACAGGGGATGGCTACACCTTC
CASSLAGTGDGYTF
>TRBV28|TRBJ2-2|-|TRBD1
TGTGCCTTGGACAGGGAACACACCGGGGAGCTGTTTTTT
CALDREHTGELFF
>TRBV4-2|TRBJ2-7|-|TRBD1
TGTGCCAGCAGCCAGGCGACAGGGCGGCAGTACTTC
CASSQATGRQYF
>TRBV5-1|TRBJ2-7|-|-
TGCGCCAGCAGCAACAGCGGCATAAATTGGGAGCAGTACTTC
CASSNSGINWEQYF
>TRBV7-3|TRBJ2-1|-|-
TGTGCCAGCAGCGCCTGGCCGGGCAATGAGCAGTTCTTC
CASSAWPGNEQFF
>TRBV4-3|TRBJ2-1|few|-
TGCGCCAGCAGCCAAGATTCCCTAGCGCAGTACAATGAGCAGTTCTTC
CASSQDSLAQYNEQFF
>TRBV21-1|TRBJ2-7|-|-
TGTGCCAGCAGCGACGACGACAGGGGACGGTCCTACGAGCAGTACTTC
CASSDDDRGRSYEQYF
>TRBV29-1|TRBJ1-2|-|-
TGCAGCGTTGCAGGGACATGGGGCTACACCTTC
CSVAGTWGYTF
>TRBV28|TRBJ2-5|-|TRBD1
TGTGCCAGCAGTTTTCCGGACAGGGGGCTGCAAGAGACCCAGTACTTC
CASSFPDRGLQETQYF
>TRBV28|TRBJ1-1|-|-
TGTGCCAGCAGTTTATTCGGTTCCATGAACACTGAAGCTTTCTTT
CASSLFGSMNTEAFF
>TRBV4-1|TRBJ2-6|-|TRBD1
TGCGCCAGCAGCCAGCCGGACAGGGGGCGACAATCTGGGGCCAACGTCCTGACTTTC
CASSQPDRGRQSGANVLTF
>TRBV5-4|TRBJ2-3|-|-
TGTGCCAGCAGCCCTAGCACAGATACGCAGTATTTT
CASSPSTDTQYF
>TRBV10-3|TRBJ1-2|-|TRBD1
TGTGCCATCAGTGAAGTTCCAGGACAGGGCAATTATGGCTACACCTTC
CAISEVPGQGNYGYTF
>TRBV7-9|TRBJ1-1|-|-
TGTGCCAGCAGCTTAACGGCAGGGGCTTTGTGGGCTTTCTTT
CASSLTAGALWAFF
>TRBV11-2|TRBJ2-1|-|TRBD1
TGTGCCAGCAACCAACAGGGGCGAGGGGGCAATGAGCAGTTCTTC
CASNQQGRGGNEQFF
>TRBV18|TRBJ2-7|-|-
TGTGCCAGCTCACCCCAGGGTTTAGCCTACGAGCAGTACTTC
CASSPQGLAYEQYF
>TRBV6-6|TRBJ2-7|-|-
TGTGCCAGCAGTTACTCCCAGGGGCCCTACGAGCAGTACTTC
CASSYSQGPYEQYF
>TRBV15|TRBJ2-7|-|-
TGTGCCACCAGCACCCGGGTAGGCGAGCAGTACTTC
CATSTRVGEQYF
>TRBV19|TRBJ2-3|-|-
TGTGCCAGTAGTAGCGGGTACACAGATACGCAGTATTTT
CASSSGYTDTQYF
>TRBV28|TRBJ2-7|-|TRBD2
TGTGCCAGCAGTTCTTTGGACACGGGACTAGCGGGAGCGGTTGCACGGCAGTACTTC
CASSSLDTGLAGAVARQYF
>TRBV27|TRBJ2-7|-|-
TGTGCCAGCAAATATAATGAGCAGTACTTC
CASKYNEQYF
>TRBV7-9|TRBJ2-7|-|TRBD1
TGTGCCAGCGGACAGGGGGGCTACGAGCAGTACTTC
CASGQGGYEQYF
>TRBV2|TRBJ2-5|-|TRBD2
TGTGCCAGCAGTCCACTAGCGGGAGAGACCCAGTACTTC
CASSPLAGETQYF
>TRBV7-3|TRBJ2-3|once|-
TGTGCCAGCAGCTTCGGGGTCAGTGCCACAGATACGCAGTATTTT
CASSFGVSATDTQYF
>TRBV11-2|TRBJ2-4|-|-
TGTGCCAGCAGCTTAGAGGGTGGGGGGACGAACAGTCAGTACTTC
CASSLEGGGTNSQYF
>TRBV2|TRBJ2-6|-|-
TGTGCCAGCAGCCGCCGAGGTGGCGGGGCCAACGTCCTGACTTTC
CASSRRGGGANVLTF
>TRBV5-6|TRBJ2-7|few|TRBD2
TGTGCCAGCAGCCTGGGAGGGCCCTGGGGTGAGCAGTACTTC
CASSLGGPWGEQYF
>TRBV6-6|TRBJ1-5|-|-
TGTGCCAGCAGACCCACAGGGCTCGGCAATCAGCCCCAGCATTTT
CASRPTGLGNQPQHF
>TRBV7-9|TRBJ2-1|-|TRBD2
TGTGCCAGCAGCCCACGGGAGGAATCCTACAATGAGCAGTTCTTC
CASSPREESYNEQFF
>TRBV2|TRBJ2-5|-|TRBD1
TGTGCCACCGGTGGGGACAGAGAGACCCAGTACTTC
CATGGDRETQYF
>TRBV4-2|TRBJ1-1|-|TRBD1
TGTGCCAGCAGCCAAAACAGGGGGAACACTGAAGCTTTCTTT
CASSQNRGNTEAFF
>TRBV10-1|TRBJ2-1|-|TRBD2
TGCGCCAGCAGTGAGACCCGTAGCGGGAGAAGCTCCTACAATGAGCAGTTCTTC
CASSETRSGRSSYNEQFF
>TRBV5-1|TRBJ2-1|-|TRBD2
TGCGCCACCCGCGGGAGCTCCTACAATGAGCAGTTCTTC
CATRGSSYNEQFF
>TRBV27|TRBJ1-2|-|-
TGTGCCAGCAGTACTTACAGGGAAGATGGCTACACCTTC
CASSTYREDGYTF
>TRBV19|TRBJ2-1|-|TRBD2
TGTGCCAGTAGTATTTGGACTAGCGGGAGAAATGAGCAGTTCTTC
CASSIWTSGRNEQFF
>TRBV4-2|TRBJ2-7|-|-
TGTGCCAGCAGCCAAGTTGGTTCTTCCTACGAGCAGTACTTC
CASSQVGSSYEQYF
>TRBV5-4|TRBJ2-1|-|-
TGTGCCAGCAGCTTGGCTGGGCTAGCGTCCTACAATGAGCAGTTCTTC
CASSLAGLASYNEQFF
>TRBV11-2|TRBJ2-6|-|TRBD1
TGTGCCAGCAGCCCCTGGACAGGGCGGCCTGGGGCCAACGGCCTGACTTTC
CASSPWTGRPGANGLTF